The 28 T cell receptor beta chains in this list originate from one sample, sequenced in a study of T cell repertoires in cytomegalovirus infection. MiXCR, run by TCRdb on the reads, gives a single entry per CDR3 protein. The sample carries fewer than 300,000 distinct CDR3 sequences, about 25% recorded once. The specimen sequenced was PBMCs. These receptors were collected from a human donor in good health (CMV status not recorded). Some clones in this sample may be carry-over from other donors' samples.

This clonotype was seen a few times. V is TRBV6-2 or TRBV6-3 and J is TRBJ2-7, with TRBD1 identical over 7 bases. The V gene end was trimmed by 4 bases and the J gene end by 5 bases; junction bases not matched to a gene: 5. CDR3 length: 13 amino acids. Per germline, CDR1 MNHEY and CDR2 SVGEGT. The CDR3 loop is CASSFPGQNEQYF. CDR3 DNA sequence: TGTGCCAGCAGTTTTCCGGGACAGAACGAGCAGTACTTC.

This chain uses TRBV6-2 or TRBV6-3 with TRBJ2-7; D remains unclear. The CDR3 runs to 11 residues. The germline gives CDR1 MNHEY, CDR2 SVGEGT. Trimming pared 6 bases from V and 6 bases from J, leaving 9 bases between. CDR3 bases: TGTGCCAGCAGCCGGTGGGGCGAGCAGTACTTC. Its protein product is CASSRWGEQYF.

This clonotype has just a few counts. The chain links TRBV7-8 to TRBJ2-4, with D perhaps TRBD1 or TRBD2 (6 bases each). Germline V lookup: CDR1 SGHVS, CDR2 FQNEAQ. V lost 5 bases and J lost 2, with 10 bases in between. The CDR3 is 14 amino acids. CDR3 sequence reads: CASSEGGSKNIQYF. Written as DNA, the CDR3 is TGTGCCAGCAGCGAAGGGGGGTCCAAAAACATTCAGTACTTC. Using reference TRBV7-8 and TRBJ2-4 for the parts outside the CDR3, the full variable domain is GAGVSQSPRYKVAKRGQDVALRCDPISGHVSLFWYQQALGQGPEFLTYFQNEAQLDKSGLPSDRFFAERPEGSVSTLKIQRTQQEDSAVYLCASSEGGSKNIQYFGAGTRLSVL.

This clonotype was counted many times. The chain has TRBV7-8 and TRBJ2-7, with D possibly matching TRBD1 (5 bases). Germline CDR1 SGHVS, CDR2 FQNEAQ. The CDR3 consists of 13 residues. V lost 5 bases and J lost 6, with 14 bases in between. DNA for the CDR3: TGTGCCAGCAGCCGGACAACCGTTTCCGAGCAGTACTTC. As protein: CASSRTTVSEQYF.

As DNA, the CDR3 is TGTGCCATCAGTGATTCTACAGGGTCACCCCTCCACTTT. This translates into CAISDSTGSPLHF. V is TRBV10-3 and J is TRBJ1-6; tentative D call: TRBD1 (6 bases). The V gene lost 3 bases and the J gene lost 10 bases, with 10 bases spanning the gap. This CDR3 has 13 residues. Germline CDR1 ENHRY, CDR2 SYGVKD.

This clonotype was counted at least ten times. In nucleotides, the CDR3 is TGTGCCAGCAGCTCGCCTCTTGGGGAGCAGTTCTTC. It is translated as CASSSPLGEQFF. The chain links TRBV7-2 to TRBJ2-1; D uncertain. Germline lookup yields CDR1 SGHTA and CDR2 FQGNSA. V lost 4 bases and J 10 bases, leaving 11 bases between the germline ends. The CDR3 runs 12 residues.

This chain links TRBV5-6 with TRBJ1-2; TRBD1 agrees at 7 bases. The germline V gene has CDR1 SGHDT and CDR2 YYEEEE. The CDR3 consists of 13 residues. J lost 4 bases, V lost 4 bases, and 4 bases had no gene match. The CDR3 DNA reads TGTGCCAGCAGCCGACAGGGCGTCTATGGCTACACCTTC. Translated, it gives CASSRQGVYGYTF. The complete variable domain, with remaining parts taken from reference TRBV5-6 and TRBJ1-2, reads DAGVTQSPTHLIKTRGQQVTLRCSPKSGHDTVSWYQQALGQGPQFIFQYYEEEERQRGNFPDRFSGHQFPNYSSELNVNALLLGDSALYLCASSRQGVYGYTFGSGTRLTVV.

The chain has TRBV20-1 and TRBJ2-7; weak D call: TRBD2 (6 bases). Trimming pared 0 bases from V and 5 bases from J, leaving 11 bases between. Germline lookup yields CDR1 DFQATT and CDR2 SNEGSKA (reference sequence). This CDR3 region has 13 residues. Written as DNA, the CDR3 is TGCAGTGCTAGAGATTATCGACTAGACGAGCAGTACTTC. Translated: CSARDYRLDEQYF.

The V gene is TRBV7-8, the J gene TRBJ2-7; the D gene is possibly TRBD1 (5 bases). The CDR3 extends over 14 amino acids. Germline CDR1 SGHVS, CDR2 FQNEAQ. V lost 3 bases to trimming and J lost 6 bases, with 15 bases between them. The CDR3 sequence: CASSFQGSVGEQYV. CDR3 sequence (DNA): TGTGCCAGCAGCTTCCAGGGTTCGGTTGGCGAGCAGTACGTC.

This clonotype has a handful of counts. This chain uses TRBV10-3 with TRBJ2-7, with TRBD1 identical over 11 bases. Germline-derived CDR1 and CDR2 are ENHRY and SYGVKD. CDR3 size: 14 residues. Germline trimming cut 7 bases from V and 2 bases from J; bases unmatched to any gene: 4. Written as DNA, the CDR3 is TGTGCCATCAAACCGGGACAGGGGGCCTACGAGCAGTACTTC. Translated, it gives CAIKPGQGAYEQYF.

This clonotype was seen more than once but under ten times. The gene calls are TRBV11-2 and TRBJ1-6; D remains unclear. Germline loops: CDR1 SGHAT, CDR2 FQNNGV. The CDR3 loop spans 15 amino acids. The V gene lost 7 bases and the J gene lost 6 bases, with 16 bases spanning the gap. CDR3 protein: CASIPALSSNSPLHF. As DNA, the CDR3 is TGTGCCAGCATCCCCGCCCTTAGTAGTAATTCACCCCTCCACTTT.

In the case of this clonotype: An end of the junction does not agree with germline; a read error may underlie this. This sequence joins TRBV20-1 and TRBJ1-2; 8 nucleotides line up with TRBD1. This CDR3 has 12 residues. Germline lookup yields CDR1 DFQATT and CDR2 SNEGSKA (reference sequence). CDR3 nucleotides: TGCAGTGCAAGAGTACAGGGGGATGGCTACACCTTC. Protein sequence: CSARVQGDGYTF.

This clonotype was seen a handful of times. The rearrangement uses TRBV24-1 and TRBJ2-5; D is perhaps TRBD1 (6 bases). Between the trimmed V and J ends, which lost 3 bases and 3 bases, there was a span of 16 bases. The length of the CDR3 is 16 residues. The germline gives CDR1 KGHDR, CDR2 SFDVKD. The CDR3 bases are TGTGCCACCAGTGATCCGACGACAGGTAAAGAAGAGACCCAGTACTTC. As protein: CATSDPTTGKEETQYF.

This clonotype occurred many times. The chain recombines TRBV7-2 with TRBJ1-1; D is ambiguous. From germline, CDR1 is SGHTA and CDR2 FQGNSA. The germline V and J ends were trimmed by 1 base and 2 bases, with 11 bases remaining between them. The CDR3 is 15 residues long. The CDR3 coding sequence is TGTGCCAGCAGCTTAGGTTTCACGGGAAACACTGAAGCTTTCTTT. Its protein product is CASSLGFTGNTEAFF.

V and J are TRBV7-2 and TRBJ2-1; D perhaps matches TRBD2 (6 bases). Looked up from germline, CDR1 is SGHTA and CDR2 is FQGNSA. The V gene lost 2 bases and the J gene lost 12 bases, with 14 bases spanning the gap. This CDR3 spans 13 amino acids. Written as DNA, the CDR3 is TGTGCCAGCAGCTTATTAGGCGGGAACACGCAGTTCTTC. As protein: CASSLLGGNTQFF.

This clonotype showed up many times. The V gene is TRBV7-3, the J gene TRBJ1-6, with D possibly matching TRBD1 (5 bases). V lost 4 bases and J lost 6, with 13 bases in between. This CDR3 has 15 amino acids. Per germline, CDR1 SGHTA and CDR2 FQGTGA. This CDR3 reads CASSSGGTSNSPLHF. CDR3 bases: TGTGCCAGCAGCTCCGGCGGGACCTCTAATTCACCCCTCCACTTT.

This clonotype was recorded many times. The genes are TRBV7-2 and TRBJ1-2; D not certain. The CDR3 has 14 residues. Germline V CDR1 and CDR2: SGHTA, FQGNSA. Between the trimmed V and J ends, which lost 5 bases and 3 bases, there was a span of 13 bases. The CDR3: CASSEAARDYGYTF. The CDR3 DNA is TGTGCCAGCAGCGAGGCGGCTAGAGACTATGGCTACACCTTC.

This clonotype was counted only a few times. The CDR3 DNA reads TGCAGTGCTAGAGATCCGGCGGGACCCATTAAAAATACGCAGTATTTT. Residues: CSARDPAGPIKNTQYF. This chain links TRBV20-1 with TRBJ2-3; perhaps TRBD2 as D (6 bases). The CDR3 has 16 amino acids. CDR1 and CDR2 from the germline V gene are DFQATT and SNEGSKA (reference sequence). Between the trimmed V and J ends, which lost 0 bases and 7 bases, there was a span of 20 bases.

This clonotype showed up many times. V is TRBV6-5 and J is TRBJ1-2; D uncertain. The CDR3 has 14 residues. The V end lost 2 bases, the J end lost 4 bases, and 11 bases lay between the germline ends. Germline V gene lookup returns CDR1 MNHEY and CDR2 SVGAGI. The CDR3 sequence: CASSYRQPGYGYTF. The CDR3 DNA follows: TGTGCCAGCAGTTACCGACAACCCGGCTATGGCTACACCTTC.

The V and J genes are TRBV2 and TRBJ1-5; 10 bases are a match to TRBD1. CDR1 and CDR2 (germline): SNHLY, FYNNEI. The V and J ends lost 3 bases and 0 bases, in that order; junction bases with no gene match: 2. This CDR3 has 16 amino acids. As DNA, the CDR3 is TGTGCCAGCAGTGACCGGACAGGGGGTAGCAATCAGCCCCAGCATTTT. The encoded protein is CASSDRTGGSNQPQHF.

This clonotype occurred a few times. V usage is TRBV30 and J usage is TRBJ1-2; D uncertain. This CDR3 contains 15 residues. The germline V and J ends were trimmed by 1 base and 5 bases, with 17 bases remaining between them. The germline gives CDR1 GTSNPN, CDR2 SVGIG (reference sequence). The CDR3 protein is CAWSGSSGRNYGYTF. The CDR3 bases are TGTGCCTGGAGTGGATCCTCTGGACGGAATTATGGCTACACCTTC.

The V and J genes are TRBV7-2 and TRBJ2-2; TRBD2 matches at 11 bases. The CDR3 runs 17 residues. V was clipped by 5 bases and J by 5 bases; unmatched bases: 10. In germline, CDR1 is SGHTA, CDR2 FQGNSA. The CDR3 nucleotides read TGTGCCAGCAGCCCGCCTACGGGGACTAGCGGTACCGGGGAGCTGTTTTTT. This codes for CASSPPTGTSGTGELFF.

V is TRBV11-2 and J is TRBJ1-2; D unresolved. The CDR3 loop spans 14 amino acids. Germline loops: CDR1 SGHAT, CDR2 FQNNGV. The ends were cut back, 0 bases at V and 8 bases at J, with 13 bases in the middle. The chain's CDR3 is CASSLDFAGVGYTF. In nucleotides, the CDR3 is TGTGCCAGCAGCTTAGATTTTGCTGGGGTAGGCTACACCTTC.

Ten or more counts support this clonotype. The rearrangement links TRBV7-2 to TRBJ2-1, with TRBD1 matching over 12 bases. Germline V gene lookup returns CDR1 SGHTA and CDR2 FQGNSA. J lost 9 bases, V lost 5 bases, and 2 bases had no gene match. This CDR3 is built from 13 residues. DNA of the CDR3: TGTGCCAGCAGCCGGGACAGGGGGCTTGAGCAGTTCTTC. The encoded protein is CASSRDRGLEQFF. The variable domain in full, with the rest retrieved from reference TRBV7-2 and TRBJ2-1, is GAGVSQSPSNKVTEKGKDVELRCDPISGHTALYWYRQSLGQGLEFLIYFQGNSAPDKSGLPSDRFSAERTGGSVSTLTIQRTQQEDSAVYLCASSRDRGLEQFFGPGTRLTVL.

This clonotype turned up a few times. The chain uses TRBV7-2 and TRBJ2-7; the match to TRBD2 covers 15 bases. The CDR3 sequence is 16 residues long. After removal of 5 bases from V and 2 bases from J, the junction contained 4 bases not matched to a gene. Germline assignment: CDR1 SGHTA and CDR2 FQGNSA. CDR3 protein: CASSRTSGGDAYEQYF. CDR3 in DNA: TGTGCCAGCAGCCGGACTAGCGGGGGGGATGCCTACGAGCAGTACTTC.

The rearrangement joins TRBV9 to TRBJ2-1; D is ambiguous. The germline V gene encodes CDR1 SGDLS and CDR2 YYNGEE. This CDR3 has 17 residues. Trimming took 3 bases from V and 7 from J, leaving 23 bases between them. The CDR3 DNA is TGTGCCAGCAGCGCCCGATACGGAGATACCGTTTTAAATGAGCAGTTCTTC. Translating it yields CASSARYGDTVLNEQFF.

V gene TRBV28 combines with J gene TRBJ2-2, with D maybe TRBD1 (5 bases). The CDR3 loop spans 14 amino acids. Germline V gene sequence: CDR1 MDHEN, CDR2 SYDVKM. Trimming took off 6 bases at V and 1 base at J, with 9 bases between the two ends. CDR3 loop: CASRSTGNTGELFF. CDR3 nucleotide sequence: TGTGCCAGCAGAAGCACAGGGAACACCGGGGAGCTGTTTTTT.

This clonotype was observed a few times. The rearrangement links TRBV15 to TRBJ2-5, with unresolved D. Germline V CDR1 and CDR2: LNHNV, YYDKDF (reference sequence). The CDR3 is made up of 15 amino acids. V gave up 1 base and J gave up 1 base, with 10 bases separating them. CDR3 protein: CATSRGLQPQETQYF. In DNA, the CDR3 is TGTGCCACCAGCAGAGGACTCCAGCCCCAAGAGACCCAGTACTTC.